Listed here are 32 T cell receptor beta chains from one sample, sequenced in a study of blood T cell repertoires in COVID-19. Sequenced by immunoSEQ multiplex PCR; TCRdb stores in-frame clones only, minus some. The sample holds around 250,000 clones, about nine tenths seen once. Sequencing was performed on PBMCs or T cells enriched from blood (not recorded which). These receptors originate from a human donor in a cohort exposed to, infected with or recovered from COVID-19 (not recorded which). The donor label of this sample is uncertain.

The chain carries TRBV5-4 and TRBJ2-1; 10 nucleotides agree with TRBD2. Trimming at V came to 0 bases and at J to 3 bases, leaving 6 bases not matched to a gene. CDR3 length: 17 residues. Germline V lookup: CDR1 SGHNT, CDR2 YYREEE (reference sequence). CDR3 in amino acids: CASSLGVAGGVYNEQFF. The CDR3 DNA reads TGTGCCAGCAGCTTGGGAGTAGCGGGGGGAGTCTACAATGAGCAGTTCTTC.

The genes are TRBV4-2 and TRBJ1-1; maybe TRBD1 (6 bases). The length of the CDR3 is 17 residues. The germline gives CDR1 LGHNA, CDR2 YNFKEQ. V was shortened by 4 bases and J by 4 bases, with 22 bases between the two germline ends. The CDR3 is CASSLLTLAGESTEAFF. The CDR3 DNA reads TGTGCCAGCAGCCTTCTCACCCTAGCAGGGGAGAGCACTGAAGCTTTCTTT.

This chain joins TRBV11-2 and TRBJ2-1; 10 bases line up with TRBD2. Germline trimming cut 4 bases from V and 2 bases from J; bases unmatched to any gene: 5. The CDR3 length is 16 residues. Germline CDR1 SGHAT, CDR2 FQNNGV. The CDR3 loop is CASSSSGGATYNEQFF. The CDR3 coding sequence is TGTGCCAGCAGCTCCAGCGGGGGGGCCACCTACAATGAGCAGTTCTTC. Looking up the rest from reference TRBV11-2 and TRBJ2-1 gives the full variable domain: EAGVAQSPRYKIIEKRQSVAFWCNPISGHATLYWYQQILGQGPKLLIQFQNNGVVDDSQLPKDRFSAERLKGVDSTLKIQPAKLEDSAVYLCASSSSGGATYNEQFFGPGTRLTVL.

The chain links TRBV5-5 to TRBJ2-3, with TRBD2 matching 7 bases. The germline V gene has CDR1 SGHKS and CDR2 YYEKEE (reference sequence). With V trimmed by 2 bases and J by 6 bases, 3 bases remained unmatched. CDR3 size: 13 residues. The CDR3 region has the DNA TGTGCCAGCAGCTTTACTAGCGTTGATACGCAGTATTTT. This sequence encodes CASSFTSVDTQYF.

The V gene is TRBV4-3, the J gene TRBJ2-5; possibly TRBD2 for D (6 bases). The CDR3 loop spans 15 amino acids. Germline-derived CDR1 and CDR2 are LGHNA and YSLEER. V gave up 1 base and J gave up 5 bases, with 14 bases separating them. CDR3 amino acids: CASSQGRGRTETQYF. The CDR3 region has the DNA TGCGCCAGCAGCCAAGGGAGGGGCAGAACGGAGACCCAGTACTTC.

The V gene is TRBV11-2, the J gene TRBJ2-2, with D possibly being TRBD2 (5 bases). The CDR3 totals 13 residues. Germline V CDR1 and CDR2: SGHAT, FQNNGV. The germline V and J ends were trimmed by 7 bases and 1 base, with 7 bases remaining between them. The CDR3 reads CASNRGNTGELFF. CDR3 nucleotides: TGTGCCAGCAACCGGGGGAACACCGGGGAGCTGTTTTTT.

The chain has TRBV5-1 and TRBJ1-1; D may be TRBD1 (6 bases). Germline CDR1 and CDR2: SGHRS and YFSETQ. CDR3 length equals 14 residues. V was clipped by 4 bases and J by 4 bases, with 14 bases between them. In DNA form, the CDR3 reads TGCGCCAGCAGCACAGGGTCCCCGGGCACTGAAGCTTTCTTT. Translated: CASSTGSPGTEAFF.

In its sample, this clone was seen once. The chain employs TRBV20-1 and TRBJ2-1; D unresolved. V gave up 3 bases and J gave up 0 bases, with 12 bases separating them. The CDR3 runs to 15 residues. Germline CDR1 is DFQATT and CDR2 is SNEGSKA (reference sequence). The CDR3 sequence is CSASPLLSSYNEQFF. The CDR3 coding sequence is TGCAGTGCTAGTCCCCTTCTTAGCTCCTACAATGAGCAGTTCTTC.

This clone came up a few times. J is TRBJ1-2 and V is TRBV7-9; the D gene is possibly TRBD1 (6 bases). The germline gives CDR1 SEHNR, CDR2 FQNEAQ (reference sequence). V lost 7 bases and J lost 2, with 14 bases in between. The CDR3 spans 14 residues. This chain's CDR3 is CASTKAQGNYGYTF. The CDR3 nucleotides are TGTGCCAGCACCAAAGCCCAGGGGAACTATGGCTACACCTTC.

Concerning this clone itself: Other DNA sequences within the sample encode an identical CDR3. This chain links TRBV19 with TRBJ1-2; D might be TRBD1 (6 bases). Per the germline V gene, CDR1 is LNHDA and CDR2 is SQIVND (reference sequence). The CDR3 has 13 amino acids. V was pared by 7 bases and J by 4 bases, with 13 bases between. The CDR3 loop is CASTLQGSYGYTF. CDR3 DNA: TGTGCCAGTACCCTACAGGGCTCCTATGGCTACACCTTC.

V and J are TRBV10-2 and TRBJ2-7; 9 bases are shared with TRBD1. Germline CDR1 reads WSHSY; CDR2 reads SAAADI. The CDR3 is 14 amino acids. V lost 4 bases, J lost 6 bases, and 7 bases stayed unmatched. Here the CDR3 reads CASSGYRGRFEQYF. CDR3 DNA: TGCGCCAGCAGTGGGTACAGGGGGCGATTCGAGCAGTACTTC.

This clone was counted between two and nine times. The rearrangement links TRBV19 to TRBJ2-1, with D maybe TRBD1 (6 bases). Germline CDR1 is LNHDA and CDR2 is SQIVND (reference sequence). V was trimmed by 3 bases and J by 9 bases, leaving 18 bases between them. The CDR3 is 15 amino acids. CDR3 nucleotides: TGTGCCAGTAGTATGAATCAGGGGATTGGTCTTGAGCAGTTCTTC. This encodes CASSMNQGIGLEQFF. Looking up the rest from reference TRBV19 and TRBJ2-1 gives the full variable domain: DGGITQSPKYLFRKEGQNVTLSCEQNLNHDAMYWYRQDPGQGLRLIYYSQIVNDFQKGDIAEGYSVSREKKESFPLTVTSAQKNPTAFYLCASSMNQGIGLEQFFGPGTRLTVL.

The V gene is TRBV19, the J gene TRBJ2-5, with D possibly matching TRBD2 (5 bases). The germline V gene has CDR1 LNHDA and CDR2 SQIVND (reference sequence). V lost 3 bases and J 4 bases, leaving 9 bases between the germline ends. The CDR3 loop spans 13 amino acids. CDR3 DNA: TGTGCCAGTAGTATCTCCCGGGGAGAGACCCAGTACTTC. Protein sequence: CASSISRGETQYF.

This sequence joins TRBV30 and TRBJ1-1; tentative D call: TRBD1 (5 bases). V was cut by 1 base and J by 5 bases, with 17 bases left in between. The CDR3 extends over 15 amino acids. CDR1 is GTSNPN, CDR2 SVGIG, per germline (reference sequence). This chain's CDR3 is CAWSEDTYQETEAFF. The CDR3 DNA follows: TGTGCCTGGAGTGAGGACACCTATCAGGAGACTGAAGCTTTCTTT.

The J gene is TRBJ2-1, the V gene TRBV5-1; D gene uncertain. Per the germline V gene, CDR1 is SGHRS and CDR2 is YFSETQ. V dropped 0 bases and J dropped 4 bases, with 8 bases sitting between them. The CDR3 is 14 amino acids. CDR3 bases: TGCGCCAGCAGCTTGGTGACTGGTTACAATGAGCAGTTCTTC. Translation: CASSLVTGYNEQFF.

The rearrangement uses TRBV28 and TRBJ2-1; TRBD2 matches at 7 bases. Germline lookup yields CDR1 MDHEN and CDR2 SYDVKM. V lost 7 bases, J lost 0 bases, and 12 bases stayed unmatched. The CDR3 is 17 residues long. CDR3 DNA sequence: TGTGCCAGCACTTCCAGCGGGGCCCCGAGCTCCTACAATGAGCAGTTCTTC. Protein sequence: CASTSSGAPSSYNEQFF.

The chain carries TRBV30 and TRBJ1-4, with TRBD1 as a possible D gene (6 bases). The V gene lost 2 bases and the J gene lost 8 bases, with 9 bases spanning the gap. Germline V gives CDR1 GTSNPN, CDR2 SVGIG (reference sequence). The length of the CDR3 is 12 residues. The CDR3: CAWSRQEEKLFF. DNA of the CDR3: TGTGCCTGGAGTCGACAGGAGGAAAAACTGTTTTTT.

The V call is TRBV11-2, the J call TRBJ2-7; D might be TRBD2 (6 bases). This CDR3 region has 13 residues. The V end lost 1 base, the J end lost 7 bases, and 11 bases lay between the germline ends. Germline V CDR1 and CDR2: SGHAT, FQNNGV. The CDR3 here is CASSLGGAGEQYF. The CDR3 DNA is TGTGCCAGCAGCTTAGGCGGGGCCGGGGAGCAGTACTTC.

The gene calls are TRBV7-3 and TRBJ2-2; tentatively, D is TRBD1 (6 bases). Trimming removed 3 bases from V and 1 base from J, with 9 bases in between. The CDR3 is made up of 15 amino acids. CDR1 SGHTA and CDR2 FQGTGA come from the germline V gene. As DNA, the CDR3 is TGTGCCAGCAGCTTGTTACAGGGGAACACCGGGGAGCTGTTTTTT. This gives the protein CASSLLQGNTGELFF.

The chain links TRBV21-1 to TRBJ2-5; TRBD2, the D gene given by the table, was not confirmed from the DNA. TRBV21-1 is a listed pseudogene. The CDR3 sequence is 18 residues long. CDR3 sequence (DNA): TGTGCCAGCAGCAAAGAGGATAGCGGGGGGACCCAAAAAGAGACCCAGTACTTC. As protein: CASSKEDSGGTQKETQYF.

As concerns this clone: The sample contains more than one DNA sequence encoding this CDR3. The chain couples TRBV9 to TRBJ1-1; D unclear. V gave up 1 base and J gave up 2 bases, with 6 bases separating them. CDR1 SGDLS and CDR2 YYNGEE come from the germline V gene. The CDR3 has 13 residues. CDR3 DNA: TGTGCCAGCAGCGTATCGGTAAACACTGAAGCTTTCTTT. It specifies CASSVSVNTEAFF.

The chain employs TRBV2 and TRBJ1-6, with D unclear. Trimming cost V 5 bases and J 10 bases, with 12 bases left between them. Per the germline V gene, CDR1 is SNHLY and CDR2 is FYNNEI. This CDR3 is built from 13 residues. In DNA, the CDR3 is TGTGCCAGCAGTCGGAGTAGCGGCTCACCCCTCCACTTT. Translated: CASSRSSGSPLHF.

CDR3 sequence reads: CASSLWGGDIYGYTF. DNA of the CDR3: TGTGCCAGCAGCTTGTGGGGAGGGGACATCTATGGCTACACCTTC. The chain is built from TRBV5-6 and TRBJ1-2; possibly TRBD1 for D (6 bases). The germline V gene encodes CDR1 SGHDT and CDR2 YYEEEE. The germline V and J ends were trimmed by 1 base and 4 bases, with 14 bases remaining between them. This CDR3 spans 15 amino acids.

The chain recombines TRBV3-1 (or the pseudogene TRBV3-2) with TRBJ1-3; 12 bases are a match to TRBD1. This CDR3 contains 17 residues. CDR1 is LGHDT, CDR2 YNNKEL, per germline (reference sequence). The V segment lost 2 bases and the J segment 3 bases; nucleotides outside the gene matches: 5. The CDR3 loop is CASSQTGTGGFGNTIYF. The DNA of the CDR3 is TGTGCCAGCAGCCAAACCGGGACAGGGGGCTTTGGAAACACCATATATTTT.

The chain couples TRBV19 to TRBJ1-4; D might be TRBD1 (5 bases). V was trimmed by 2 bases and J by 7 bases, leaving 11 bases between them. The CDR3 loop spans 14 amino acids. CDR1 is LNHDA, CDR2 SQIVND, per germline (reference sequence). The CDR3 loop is CASSIQGGAEKLFF. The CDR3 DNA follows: TGTGCCAGTAGTATACAGGGCGGTGCTGAAAAACTGTTTTTT.

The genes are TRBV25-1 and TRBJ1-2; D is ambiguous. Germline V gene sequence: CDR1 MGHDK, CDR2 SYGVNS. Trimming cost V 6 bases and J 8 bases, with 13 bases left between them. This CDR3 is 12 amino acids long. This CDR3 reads CASSPGPRGYTF. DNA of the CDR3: TGTGCCAGCAGCCCCGGCCCGCGGGGCTACACCTTC.

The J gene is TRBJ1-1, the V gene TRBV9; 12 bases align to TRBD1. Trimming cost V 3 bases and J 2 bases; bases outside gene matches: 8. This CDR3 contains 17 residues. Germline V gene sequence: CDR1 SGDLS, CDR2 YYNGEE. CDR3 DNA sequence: TGTGCCAGCAGCGCCGAAGGGACAGGGGGCCCTAACACTGAAGCTTTCTTT. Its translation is CASSAEGTGGPNTEAFF.

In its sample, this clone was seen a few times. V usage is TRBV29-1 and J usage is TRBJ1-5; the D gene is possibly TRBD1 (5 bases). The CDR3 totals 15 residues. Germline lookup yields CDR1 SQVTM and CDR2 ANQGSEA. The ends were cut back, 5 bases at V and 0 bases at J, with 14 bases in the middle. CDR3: CSVFKGIYSNQPQHF. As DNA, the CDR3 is TGCAGCGTTTTTAAGGGGATTTATAGCAATCAGCCCCAGCATTTT.

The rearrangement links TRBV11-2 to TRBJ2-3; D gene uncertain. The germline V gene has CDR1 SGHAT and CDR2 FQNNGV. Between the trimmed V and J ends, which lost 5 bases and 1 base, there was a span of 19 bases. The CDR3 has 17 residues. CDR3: CASSPIEIQQRTDTQYF. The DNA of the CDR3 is TGTGCCAGCAGCCCAATTGAAATACAGCAACGCACAGATACGCAGTATTTT.

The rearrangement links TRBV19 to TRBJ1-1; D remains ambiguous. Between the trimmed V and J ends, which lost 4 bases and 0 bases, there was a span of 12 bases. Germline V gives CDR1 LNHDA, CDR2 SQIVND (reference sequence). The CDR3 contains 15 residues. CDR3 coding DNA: TGTGCCAGTAGTAGATTTTTACAAGTGAACACTGAAGCTTTCTTT. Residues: CASSRFLQVNTEAFF.

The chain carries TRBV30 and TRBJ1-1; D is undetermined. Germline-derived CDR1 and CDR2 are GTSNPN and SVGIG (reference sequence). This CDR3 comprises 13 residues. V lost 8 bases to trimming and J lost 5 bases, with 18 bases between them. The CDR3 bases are TGTGCCGCACTCGCCCGGGGAGATACTGAAGCTTTCTTT. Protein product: CAALARGDTEAFF.

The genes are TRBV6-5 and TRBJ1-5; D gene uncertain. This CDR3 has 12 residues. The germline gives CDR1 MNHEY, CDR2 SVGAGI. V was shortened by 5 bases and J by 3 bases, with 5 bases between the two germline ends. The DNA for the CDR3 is TGTGCCAGCAGTACTGTCAATCAGCCCCAGCATTTT. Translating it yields CASSTVNQPQHF.